The TCR beta chain described here comes from a study of blood T cell repertoires in COVID-19. Germline CDR1 reads SGHKS; CDR2 reads YYEKEE (reference sequence). V trimming: 4 bases; J trimming: 0 bases; junction bases outside the gene matches: 4. The CDR3 covers 16 residues. Profiling relied on immunoSEQ multiplex PCR, and the TCRdb table lists in-frame clones only, not all of them. The sample has fewer than 500,000 clones, roughly four fifths seen once. J is TRBJ2-6 and V is TRBV5-5, with 7 bases lining up with TRBD1. The sample consisted of peripheral blood. The TCR was taken from a human donor with acute or convalescent COVID-19. The donor label of this sample is uncertain. DNA for the CDR3: TGTGCCAGCAGCCCGGGGACAGTCTCTGGGGCCAACGTCCTGACTTTC. It specifies CASSPGTVSGANVLTF.